The present T cell receptor beta chain was sequenced within a study of response to subunit inactivated influenza vaccine. Using its own MiXCR run on the RT-PCR reads, TCRdb lists one record per CDR3 protein. The repertoire holds fewer than 350,000 distinct CDR3 sequences, with just over 20% as singletons. Note on this clonotype: What it binds is not known.

CDR1 is SEHNR, CDR2 FQNEAQ, per germline (reference sequence). The length of the CDR3 is 14 residues. Trimming left V 2 bases short and J 2 bases short, with 7 bases between. Study-level findings and limits: It was the authors' suggestion that each seasonal influenza vaccination recruits few new T cells.

The chain combines TRBV7-9 with TRBJ2-1; D gene uncertain. The clonotype originates from a man between 45 and 75 years old who received an inactivated influenza vaccine. The sample was PBMCs from blood, taken roughly 20 months after vaccination. CDR3 coding DNA: TGTGCCAGCAGCTTACTAGACACCTACAATGAGCAGTTCTTC. Protein product: CASSLLDTYNEQFF.